Many counts were recorded for the clone carrying this T cell receptor beta chain. Its antigen is unidentified. CDR1 SNHLY and CDR2 FYNNEI come from the germline V gene. CDR3 length: 14 amino acids. V was clipped by 7 bases and J by 2 bases; unmatched bases: 6. Time point defined: newly diagnosed GD, antithyroid drugs for less than 3 months. PBMC-extracted RNA yielded the TCR library. EDTA tubes collected nine milliliters of peripheral blood. The record originates from a study of regulatory T cells in long-lasting Graves disease. Whole-study findings and limits: Persistent disease favored TRBV28, TRBJ1-2 and TRBJ2-5. Lower TCR diversity characterized persistent Graves' patients relative to newly diagnosed patients.

Building the TCR beta libraries relied on iRepertoire HTBI primers, and CDR3 regions underwent Arm-PCR. Original data processing: The samples yielded some 62 TRBV and approximately 15 TRBJ segments. Each CDR3 protein gets one entry after TCRdb re-called the multiplex PCR reads with MiXCR. What appears here as the V and J calls and clone size reflects TCRdb's work, not the paper's. The sample holds 200,000 to 300,000 distinct CDR3 sequences, 20% to 25% seen once. The sequence was obtained from a female donor with Graves disease. The starting material was peripheral blood mononuclear cells (PBMCs), obtained at new diagnosis, from a patient treated with antithyroid drugs. V gene TRBV2 combines with J gene TRBJ2-7, with 9 bases lining up with TRBD1. The CDR3 nucleotides are TGTGCCAGCATCAACCGACAGGGGGCCTACGAGCAGTACTTC. Translated, it gives CASINRQGAYEQYF. The full variable domain, rest sourced from reference TRBV2 and TRBJ2-7, is EPEVTQTPSHQVTQMGQEVILRCVPISNHLYFYWYRQILGQKVEFLVSFYNNEISEKSEIFDDQFSVERPDGSNFTLKIRSTKLEDSAMYFCASINRQGAYEQYFGPGTRLTVT.